The T cell receptor (beta chain) under discussion was sequenced for a study of blood T cell repertoires in COVID-19. Participant ages covered roughly 18 to 89 years across around 22 US areas. The data were produced by immunoSEQ multiplex PCR, yet TCRdb's version contains in-frame clones alone and is incomplete. The sample includes 300,000 to 450,000 clones, approximately 90% of them seen just once. This CDR3 is 18 amino acids long. Germline V lookup: CDR1 MGHRA, CDR2 YSYEKL. V was pared by 0 bases and J by 4 bases, with 10 bases of the junction left unmatched. Specimen: PBMCs or T cells enriched from blood (not recorded which). The rearrangement uses TRBV4-1 and TRBJ2-2, with TRBD2 matching 8 bases. The TCR was taken from a woman aged 18-29 years who had recovered from COVID-19. This chain's CDR3 is CASSQDPGGQAGTGELFF. CDR3 bases: TGCGCCAGCAGCCAAGATCCGGGGGGGCAGGCGGGCACCGGGGAGCTGTTTTTT.